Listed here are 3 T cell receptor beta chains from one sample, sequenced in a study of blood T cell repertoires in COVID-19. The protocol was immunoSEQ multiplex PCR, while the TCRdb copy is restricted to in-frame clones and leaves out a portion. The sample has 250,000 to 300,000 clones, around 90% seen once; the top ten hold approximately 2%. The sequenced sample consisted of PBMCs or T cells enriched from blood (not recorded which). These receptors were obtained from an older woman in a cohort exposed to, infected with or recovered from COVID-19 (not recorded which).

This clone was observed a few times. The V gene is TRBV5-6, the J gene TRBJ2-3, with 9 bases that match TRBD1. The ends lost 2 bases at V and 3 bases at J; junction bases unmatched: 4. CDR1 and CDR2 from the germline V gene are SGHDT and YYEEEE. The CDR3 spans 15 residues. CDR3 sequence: CASSLGTGRTDTQYF. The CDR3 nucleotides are TGTGCCAGCAGCTTAGGGACAGGGAGGACAGATACGCAGTATTTT.

CDR3 nucleotide sequence: TGTGCCAGCAGCTTGTTACGGTCGCCGGGGACTGATGGCTACACCTTC. Protein sequence: CASSLLRSPGTDGYTF. The genes are TRBV5-5 and TRBJ1-2; TRBD1 is a possible D gene (5 bases). Trimming pared 1 base from V and 6 bases from J, leaving 19 bases between. The CDR3 covers 16 residues. Germline CDR1 and CDR2: SGHKS and YYEKEE (reference sequence). Using reference TRBV5-5 and TRBJ1-2 for the parts outside the CDR3, the full variable domain is DAGVTQSPTHLIKTRGQQVTLRCSPISGHKSVSWYQQVLGQGPQFIFQYYEKEERGRGNFPDRFSARQFPNYSSELNVNALLLGDSALYLCASSLLRSPGTDGYTFGSGTRLTVV.

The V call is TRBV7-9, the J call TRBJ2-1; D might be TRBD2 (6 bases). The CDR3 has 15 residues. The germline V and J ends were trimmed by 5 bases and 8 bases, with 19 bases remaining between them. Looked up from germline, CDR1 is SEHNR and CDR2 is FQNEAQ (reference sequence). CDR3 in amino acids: CASSRPQGTGDEQFF. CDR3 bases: TGTGCCAGCAGCAGGCCCCAGGGAACGGGAGATGAGCAGTTCTTC.